This TCR beta chain comes out of a study of post-analysis software for immune sequencing data. Study findings and constraints: Controls' normalized Chao1 diversity significantly exceeded that of multiple sclerosis patients. Batch-mates among the samples co-clustered strongly by F measure.

Remarks on this clonotype: Its cognate antigen is unknown.

Unique molecular identifiers were present in the TCR beta cDNA libraries. TCRdb processed the PCR reads anew with MiXCR; each CDR3 protein has one entry. The sample comprises fewer than 700,000 distinct CDR3 sequences, around 40% of which are singletons, and 1.5% to 2% rests with the top ten. This TCR came from a girl aged 5 to 17 with multiple sclerosis. Input material: blood.

The CDR3 sequence: CASSYSPERANYGYTF. CDR3 DNA: TGTGCCAGCAGTTACTCTCCGGAAAGAGCTAACTATGGCTACACCTTC. This chain connects TRBV6-5 to TRBJ1-2, with D uncertain. Germline assignment: CDR1 MNHEY and CDR2 SVGAGI. The CDR3 runs 16 residues. Trimming pared 0 bases from V and 0 bases from J, leaving 11 bases between.